What follows are 20 T cell receptor beta chains derived from one specimen sequenced in a study of memory CD4+ T cells and cytomegalovirus serostatus. Only in-frame clones appear in the TCRdb table, and some are missing; sequencing was by immunoSEQ multiplex PCR. Among some 44,000 clones, around 78% were seen once, and the ten largest hold around 0.6%. Single viable CD3+CD4+CD8-CD45RO+ cells were sorted as the memory CD4+ T cells. The sample consisted of memory CD4+ T cells from blood. The receptors derive from an adult in good health and CMV-seronegative.

The count of this clone is one. The same CDR3 can be traced to other DNA sequences in this sample. The chain couples TRBV5-1 to TRBJ2-3; the D call may be TRBD1 or TRBD2 (5 bases each). The length of the CDR3 is 15 residues. Trimming shortened V by 4 bases and J by 0 bases, and 12 bases separated the two germline ends. CDR1 and CDR2 (germline): SGHRS, YFSETQ. The chain's CDR3 is CASSRGVKSTDTQYF. In DNA, the CDR3 is TGCGCCAGCAGCAGAGGGGTAAAAAGCACAGATACGCAGTATTTT.

The chain couples TRBV10-2 to TRBJ1-1; D is ambiguous. The germline CDR1 and CDR2 sequences are WSHSY and SAAADI. The V and J ends lost 6 bases and 1 base respectively, with 12 bases between them. CDR3 length: 14 residues. CDR3 region: CASRAGTANTEAFF. The CDR3, as DNA: TGCGCCAGCAGAGCCGGCACGGCGAACACTGAAGCTTTCTTT.

The gene calls are TRBV19 and TRBJ1-1; TRBD1 matches 7 bases. J gave up 0 bases and V 4 bases, and 8 bases lay outside the gene matches. This CDR3 contains 16 residues. Per the germline V gene, CDR1 is LNHDA and CDR2 is SQIVND (reference sequence). The CDR3 nucleotides are TGTGCCAGTAGTAACAGGGGTCAAGTTATGAACACTGAAGCTTTCTTT. Translating it yields CASSNRGQVMNTEAFF.

The CDR3, as DNA: TGCGCCAGCAGCCCCGACAGGGGAAACACCGGGGAGCTGTTTTTT. Translating gives CASSPDRGNTGELFF. The chain employs TRBV5-1 and TRBJ2-2; 8 bases are a match to TRBD1. The CDR3 is 15 residues long. From germline, CDR1 is SGHRS and CDR2 YFSETQ. The ends lost 4 bases at V and 2 bases at J; junction bases unmatched: 4. Drawing the rest from reference TRBV5-1 and TRBJ2-2, the complete variable domain is KAGVTQTPRYLIKTRGQQVTLSCSPISGHRSVSWYQQTPGQGLQFLFEYFSETQRNKGNFPGRFSGRQFSNSRSEMNVSTLELGDSALYLCASSPDRGNTGELFFGEGSRLTVL.

The chain carries TRBV11-2 and TRBJ1-2; the D gene is possibly TRBD1 (5 bases). V was trimmed by 2 bases and J by 6 bases, leaving 10 bases between them. The CDR3 totals 13 residues. Germline CDR1 SGHAT, CDR2 FQNNGV. CDR3 loop: CASSLILGDGYTF. DNA of the CDR3: TGTGCCAGCAGCTTAATTTTGGGGGATGGCTACACCTTC.

The chain links TRBV6-4 to TRBJ2-1, with D perhaps TRBD2 (6 bases). V was cut by 2 bases and J by 4 bases, with 15 bases left in between. The CDR3 contains 16 residues. Per the germline V gene, CDR1 is MRHNA and CDR2 is SNTAGT. CDR3 DNA sequence: TGTGCCAGCAGTGACCGCAGGACTACCTTATACAATGAGCAGTTCTTC. This encodes CASSDRRTTLYNEQFF.

The rearrangement uses TRBV5-1 and TRBJ2-5; the match to TRBD1 covers 8 bases. Germline CDR1 reads SGHRS; CDR2 reads YFSETQ. V shed 1 base, J shed 4 bases, and the junction held 6 bases outside the gene matches. CDR3 length equals 15 residues. CDR3 loop: CASSLRTQGAETQYF. CDR3 coding DNA: TGCGCCAGCAGCTTGAGAACCCAGGGGGCAGAGACCCAGTACTTC.

This clone was detected only once. This chain joins TRBV7-6 and TRBJ2-1, with 7 bases that match TRBD2. The length of the CDR3 is 16 residues. Germline V gene data show CDR1 as SGHVS and CDR2 as FNYEAQ. The J segment lost 6 bases and the V segment lost 5 bases, leaving 13 bases of the junction unmatched. The CDR3 here is CASSPVYGGIGNEQFF. CDR3 sequence (DNA): TGTGCCAGCAGCCCTGTCTACGGGGGGATCGGCAATGAGCAGTTCTTC.

The chain combines TRBV5-1 with TRBJ2-2; tentatively, D is TRBD2 (5 bases). Trimming pared 4 bases from V and 6 bases from J, leaving 19 bases between. The CDR3 consists of 16 residues. Germline V lookup: CDR1 SGHRS, CDR2 YFSETQ. The CDR3 bases are TGCGCCAGCAGCCCCGGAGGATTAGCCGGGGCCGGGGAGCTGTTTTTT. Protein sequence: CASSPGGLAGAGELFF.

This clone was observed a single time. CDR3 coding DNA: TGTGCCTGGAGTGTGCCGGGACAGGATAGGTACACCTTC. This translates into CAWSVPGQDRYTF. This rearrangement joins TRBV30 to TRBJ1-2, with TRBD1 matching over 8 bases. The V and J ends lost 0 bases and 11 bases, in that order; junction bases with no gene match: 8. CDR1 is GTSNPN and CDR2 is SVGIG in the germline V gene (reference sequence). The CDR3 has 13 amino acids.

The chain uses TRBV4-1 and TRBJ2-2, with D perhaps matching TRBD1 (6 bases). From germline, CDR1 is MGHRA and CDR2 YSYEKL. Trimming removed 1 base from V and 5 bases from J, with 11 bases in between. CDR3 length: 15 amino acids. CDR3 coding DNA: TGCGCCAGCAGCCAAGGGACAGAAAGGACCGGGGAGCTGTTTTTT. Translation: CASSQGTERTGELFF.

The chain links TRBV5-1 to TRBJ1-1; 8 bases fit TRBD1. Germline lookup yields CDR1 SGHRS and CDR2 YFSETQ. With V trimmed by 3 bases and J by 8 bases, 9 bases remained unmatched. There are 14 residues in the CDR3. The CDR3 is CASSSGTGQGEAFF. The CDR3 DNA reads as TGCGCCAGCAGCTCGGGGACAGGCCAAGGGGAAGCTTTCTTT.

The J gene is TRBJ1-5, the V gene TRBV28; the D is unclear. The V gene lost 3 bases and the J gene lost 7 bases, with 7 bases spanning the gap. From germline, CDR1 is MDHEN and CDR2 SYDVKM. The CDR3 has 12 amino acids. CDR3: CASSFRYQPQHF. The CDR3 DNA follows: TGTGCCAGCAGTTTTCGGTACCAGCCCCAGCATTTT.

The chain recombines TRBV30 with TRBJ1-2; no clear D gene. From germline, CDR1 is GTSNPN and CDR2 SVGIG (reference sequence). V dropped 3 bases and J dropped 7 bases, with 18 bases sitting between them. The CDR3 length is 14 residues. CDR3: CAWRAGSGYSGYTF. The CDR3 DNA is TGTGCCTGGAGGGCGGGGAGCGGATATTCTGGCTACACCTTC.

The chain links TRBV9 to TRBJ2-2; 11 bases align to TRBD1. Trimming took 3 bases from V and 0 from J; bases not matched to a gene: 13. The CDR3 spans 20 residues. CDR1 and CDR2 from the germline V gene are SGDLS and YYNGEE. The DNA of the CDR3 is TGTGCCAGCAGCGGCCACCTGGGACAGGGGGGACTTACGAACACCGGGGAGCTGTTTTTT. As protein: CASSGHLGQGGLTNTGELFF.

The chain combines TRBV21-1 with TRBJ2-2; the D call of TRBD1 is as the table states it, not checked on the DNA. TRBV21-1 is shown as a pseudogene. This CDR3 contains 17 residues. The CDR3 loop is CASSKVRCRGLTGELFF. CDR3 nucleotide sequence: TGTGCCAGCAGCAAAGTGAGATGCAGGGGGCTTACCGGGGAGCTGTTTTTT.

There are a few counts of this clone. The V and J genes are TRBV18 and TRBJ2-3, with TRBD1 identical over 9 bases. Germline V gene sequence: CDR1 KGHSH, CDR2 LQKENI. CDR3 length: 15 residues. Losses at the gene ends were 8 bases for V and 0 bases for J; bases not matched to a gene: 6. DNA for the CDR3: TGTGCCAGCACCTACAGGGGGCTAAGCACAGATACGCAGTATTTT. Protein: CASTYRGLSTDTQYF. The full variable domain, its missing parts supplied by reference TRBV18 and TRBJ2-3, is NAGVMQNPRHLVRRRGQEARLRCSPMKGHSHVYWYRQLPEEGLKFMVYLQKENIIDESGMPKERFSAEFPKEGPSILRIQQVVRGDSAAYFCASTYRGLSTDTQYFGPGTRLTVL.

This chain uses TRBV19 with TRBJ1-5; D is ambiguous. CDR1 LNHDA and CDR2 SQIVND come from the germline V gene (reference sequence). The CDR3 runs to 14 residues. The germline V and J ends were trimmed by 7 bases and 6 bases, with 16 bases remaining between them. As DNA, the CDR3 is TGTGCCAGTAAGGTTACGGGGTTAACTCAGCCCCAGCATTTT. It codes for CASKVTGLTQPQHF. Filled out from reference TRBV19 and TRBJ1-5, the complete variable domain reads DGGITQSPKYLFRKEGQNVTLSCEQNLNHDAMYWYRQDPGQGLRLIYYSQIVNDFQKGDIAEGYSVSREKKESFPLTVTSAQKNPTAFYLCASKVTGLTQPQHFGDGTRLSIL.

V usage is TRBV11-2 and J usage is TRBJ1-4, with 8 bases identical to TRBD1. CDR1 is SGHAT and CDR2 is FQNNGV in the germline V gene. This CDR3 is built from 14 residues. J lost 7 bases, V lost 6 bases, and 7 bases had no gene match. The CDR3 bases are TGTGCCAGCAGACAGACAGGGGTCGTTGAAAAACTGTTTTTT. Encoded protein: CASRQTGVVEKLFF.

This clone has only one observation. This sequence joins TRBV5-6 and TRBJ2-2, with D maybe TRBD1 (6 bases). The CDR3 extends over 18 amino acids. Germline V gene lookup returns CDR1 SGHDT and CDR2 YYEEEE. Trimming stripped 2 bases from V and 2 bases from J, with 19 bases between. The CDR3, as DNA: TGTGCCAGCAGCTTCGGGATTGGGGGCCCATCAAACACCGGGGAGCTGTTTTTT. This translates into CASSFGIGGPSNTGELFF.